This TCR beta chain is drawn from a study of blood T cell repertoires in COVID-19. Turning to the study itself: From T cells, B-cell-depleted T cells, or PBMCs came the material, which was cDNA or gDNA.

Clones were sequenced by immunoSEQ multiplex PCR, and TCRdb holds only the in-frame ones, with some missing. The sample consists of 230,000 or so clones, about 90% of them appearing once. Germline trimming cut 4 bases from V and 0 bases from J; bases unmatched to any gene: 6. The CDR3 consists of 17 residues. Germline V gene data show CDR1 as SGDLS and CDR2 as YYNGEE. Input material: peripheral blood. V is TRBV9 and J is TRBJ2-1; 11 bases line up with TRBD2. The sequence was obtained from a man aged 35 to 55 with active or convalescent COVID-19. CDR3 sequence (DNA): TGTGCCAGCAGCCCCCATAGCGGGAGGGTCTCCTACAATGAGCAGTTCTTC. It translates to CASSPHSGRVSYNEQFF.